The 26 T cell receptor beta chains in this list originate from one sample, sequenced in a study of human T cells and chemical hapten exposure. MiXCR, applied by TCRdb to the RACE reads, yields one record per CDR3 protein. Of 360,000 or so distinct CDR3 sequences in the sample, about 6.9% are singletons; the top ten hold 4.5% to 6%. Described time point: patch test 2, 6 weeks after DPC sensitization. Treatment indicated: therapeutic diphenylcyclopropenone sensitization with weekly scalp DPC. The specimen comprised whole blood, sampled in connection with sensitization to the hapten diphenylcyclopropenone (DPC). All receptors derive from a woman between 18 and 29 years old with alopecia areata. Some clones in this sample may be carry-over from other donors' samples.

This clonotype was detected many times. The CDR3 spells CASSSSGGLTEAFF. CDR3 sequence (DNA): TGTGCCAGCAGCTCCTCAGGGGGCTTGACTGAAGCTTTCTTT. The gene calls are TRBV7-3 and TRBJ1-1, with 8 bases aligning to TRBD1. Germline CDR1 and CDR2: SGHTA and FQGTGA. This CDR3 spans 14 amino acids. V lost 4 bases and J lost 5; bases outside the gene matches: 6.

This chain uses TRBV6-6 with TRBJ2-3, with unresolved D. The CDR3 consists of 12 residues. V lost 6 bases, J lost 2 bases, and 6 bases lay in between. The germline V gene has CDR1 MNHNY and CDR2 SVGAGI (reference sequence). This CDR3 is CASSPVTDTQYF. In DNA, the CDR3 is TGTGCCAGCAGCCCAGTCACAGATACGCAGTATTTT.

This clonotype was seen many times. J is TRBJ1-1 and V is TRBV6-6; TRBD1 might be the D (5 bases). V lost 2 bases to trimming and J lost 3 bases, with 16 bases between them. The length of the CDR3 is 16 residues. The germline V gene encodes CDR1 MNHNY and CDR2 SVGAGI (reference sequence). The chain's CDR3 is CASSYTPSGADTEAFF. In DNA, the CDR3 is TGTGCCAGCAGTTACACCCCCAGTGGGGCCGACACTGAAGCTTTCTTT.

The rearrangement links TRBV12-5 to TRBJ2-3; 8 nucleotides match TRBD2. The CDR3 covers 19 residues. The germline CDR1 and CDR2 sequences are LGHNT and FRNRAP. Unmatched junction bases numbered 13, after V lost 0 bases and J lost 2 bases. The CDR3 bases are TGTGCTAGTGGTTTGGTTCTAAATCAACTAGCGGAGCCCACAGATACGCAGTATTTT. Protein product: CASGLVLNQLAEPTDTQYF.

This chain joins TRBV7-9 and TRBJ1-6, with no clear D. From germline, CDR1 is SEHNR and CDR2 FQNEAQ (reference sequence). This CDR3 comprises 14 residues. V lost 3 bases to trimming and J lost 4 bases, with 7 bases between them. The CDR3 DNA sequence: TGTGCCAGCAGCTTTGCAGATTATAATTCACCCCTCCACTTT. This codes for CASSFADYNSPLHF.

This clonotype was counted only a few times. This chain links TRBV6-5 with TRBJ2-3; the D is unclear. The germline V gene encodes CDR1 MNHEY and CDR2 SVGAGI. V lost 8 bases and J lost 4, with 7 bases in between. The CDR3 contains 11 residues. DNA of the CDR3: TGTGCCAGCTGGTGGGCAGATACGCAGTATTTT. It specifies CASWWADTQYF.

In its sample, this clonotype was seen many times. This rearrangement joins TRBV25-1 to TRBJ1-1; 8 bases align to TRBD1. The CDR3 spans 12 residues. V trimming: 5 bases; J trimming: 6 bases; junction bases outside the gene matches: 2. Germline CDR1 reads MGHDK; CDR2 reads SYGVNS. CDR3 in amino acids: CASSLTGAEAFF. The CDR3 bases are TGTGCCAGCAGTCTGACAGGGGCTGAAGCTTTCTTT.

This chain links TRBV28 with TRBJ2-2, with D unresolved. Trimming left V 5 bases short and J 1 base short, with 8 bases between. This CDR3 spans 14 amino acids. CDR1 and CDR2 (germline): MDHEN, SYDVKM. The CDR3 DNA reads as TGTGCCAGCAGTGTGACTGTGAACACCGGGGAGCTGTTTTTT. This sequence encodes CASSVTVNTGELFF.

This clonotype was detected many times. The CDR3 here is CASSSTGNEKLFF. Here the CDR3 DNA reads TGTGCCAGCAGCTCGACAGGGAATGAAAAACTGTTTTTT. The gene calls are TRBV5-4 and TRBJ1-4; TRBD1 matches at 7 bases. V trimming: 3 bases; J trimming: 5 bases; junction bases outside the gene matches: 1. Germline assignment: CDR1 SGHNT and CDR2 YYREEE (reference sequence). The CDR3 totals 13 residues.

The chain has TRBV4-2 and TRBJ2-1, with D maybe TRBD2 (6 bases). Germline CDR1 LGHNA, CDR2 YNFKEQ. The CDR3 is made up of 16 amino acids. V lost 3 bases to trimming and J lost 6 bases, with 18 bases between them. DNA for the CDR3: TGTGCCAGCAGCCATTCCGGGACTCCCATGGGCAATGAGCAGTTCTTC. Its translation is CASSHSGTPMGNEQFF.

The rearrangement links TRBV10-3 to TRBJ2-7; 13 bases are a match to TRBD2. Per germline, CDR1 ENHRY and CDR2 SYGVKD. CDR3 length equals 17 residues. After removal of 0 bases from V and 0 bases from J, the junction contained 2 bases not matched to a gene. The CDR3, as DNA: TGTGCCATCAGTGAGTCGGGGACTAGCGGGGCCTCCTACGAGCAGTACTTC. Protein: CAISESGTSGASYEQYF.

The chain recombines TRBV4-2 with TRBJ2-1; D may be TRBD1 (6 bases). Germline loops: CDR1 LGHNA, CDR2 YNFKEQ. The CDR3 covers 16 residues. Trimming left V 4 bases short and J 6 bases short, with 19 bases between. This CDR3 reads CASSPAGQQTLNEQFF. The CDR3 nucleotides read TGTGCCAGCAGCCCCGCTGGACAGCAGACTCTCAATGAGCAGTTCTTC.

The V call is TRBV20-1, the J call TRBJ2-7; D may be TRBD1 or TRBD2 (5 bases each). V lost 1 base and J lost 3, with 10 bases in between. Germline values: CDR1 DFQATT, CDR2 SNEGSKA (reference sequence). CDR3 length equals 13 residues. The CDR3 DNA sequence: TGCAGTGCTAGAGGGGACGGGGACTACGAGCAGTACTTC. It yields the protein CSARGDGDYEQYF.

This clonotype was picked up a small number of times. This chain uses TRBV7-9 with TRBJ2-1, with a tentative D call TRBD2 (6 bases). Germline loops: CDR1 SEHNR, CDR2 FQNEAQ (reference sequence). The V and J ends lost 0 bases and 3 bases respectively, with 12 bases between them. There are 16 residues in the CDR3. For the CDR3, the DNA is TGTGCCAGCAGCTTAGCGGGGGAGGCAGTCTACAATGAGCAGTTCTTC. It is translated as CASSLAGEAVYNEQFF.

The genes are TRBV12-5 and TRBJ2-5; D is undetermined. Germline CDR1 reads LGHNT; CDR2 reads FRNRAP. The CDR3 contains 11 residues. V lost 0 bases to trimming and J lost 5 bases, with 1 base between them. The CDR3 region has the DNA TGTGCTAGTGGTTTGGTTGAGACCCAGTACTTC. This codes for CASGLVETQYF.

This chain uses TRBV9 with TRBJ2-2; 8 bases match TRBD2. This CDR3 is built from 18 residues. Trimming cost V 0 bases and J 0 bases; bases outside gene matches: 7. The germline V gene encodes CDR1 SGDLS and CDR2 YYNGEE. CDR3 sequence reads: CASSVEGAGATNTGELFF. CDR3 DNA sequence: TGTGCCAGCAGCGTAGAGGGAGCGGGGGCCACGAACACCGGGGAGCTGTTTTTT.

This clonotype was counted between two and nine times. The V and J genes are TRBV7-2 and TRBJ2-7; TRBD2 matches 12 bases. The ends lost 1 base at V and 5 bases at J; junction bases unmatched: 6. CDR1 SGHTA and CDR2 FQGNSA come from the germline V gene. The CDR3 covers 16 residues. The CDR3 sequence: CASSLEMGLAGHEQYF. In DNA, the CDR3 is TGTGCCAGCAGCTTAGAGATGGGACTAGCGGGCCACGAGCAGTACTTC.

This clonotype was seen at least ten times. V and J are TRBV7-8 and TRBJ1-2, with TRBD1 as a possible D gene (6 bases). The ends were cut back, 5 bases at V and 4 bases at J, with 11 bases in the middle. Per germline, CDR1 SGHVS and CDR2 FQNEAQ. The CDR3 sequence is 13 residues long. The CDR3 protein is CASSLQGIYGYTF. CDR3 DNA: TGTGCCAGCAGCCTACAGGGAATCTATGGCTACACCTTC. The whole variable domain, remainder taken from reference TRBV7-8 and TRBJ1-2, is GAGVSQSPRYKVAKRGQDVALRCDPISGHVSLFWYQQALGQGPEFLTYFQNEAQLDKSGLPSDRFFAERPEGSVSTLKIQRTQQEDSAVYLCASSLQGIYGYTFGSGTRLTVV.

This clonotype has a handful of counts. This sequence joins TRBV28 and TRBJ2-7, with D perhaps TRBD1 or TRBD2 (5 bases each). CDR3 length: 15 amino acids. The germline V and J ends were trimmed by 5 bases and 2 bases, with 16 bases remaining between them. Germline assignment: CDR1 MDHEN and CDR2 SYDVKM. The DNA for the CDR3 is TGTGCCAGCAGTACAATCCGGGACGGGGCCTACGAGCAGTACTTC. Translation gives CASSTIRDGAYEQYF.

This sequence joins TRBV5-4 and TRBJ2-3, with D tentatively TRBD1 (6 bases). Germline lookup yields CDR1 SGHNT and CDR2 YYREEE (reference sequence). The germline V and J ends were trimmed by 3 bases and 6 bases, with 17 bases remaining between them. The CDR3 runs 15 residues. The CDR3 reads CASSSEGRGLDTQYF. The CDR3 DNA reads as TGTGCCAGCAGCTCAGAGGGCAGGGGCTTGGATACGCAGTATTTT.

V usage is TRBV6-2 or TRBV6-3 and J usage is TRBJ2-7; TRBD2 aligns across 11 bases. With 6 bases clipped from V and 2 bases from J, the junction kept 3 bases outside the gene matches. CDR1 and CDR2 from the germline V gene are MNHEY and SVGEGT. This CDR3 region has 14 residues. CDR3 coding DNA: TGTGCCAGCAGGAGACTAGCGGGGACCTACGAGCAGTACTTC. Its translation: CASRRLAGTYEQYF.

This clonotype has a count of ten or more. This rearrangement joins TRBV6-6 to TRBJ1-1; 8 bases agree with TRBD1. Losses at the gene ends were 5 bases for V and 1 base for J; bases not matched to a gene: 3. The CDR3 totals 14 residues. Germline V gene lookup returns CDR1 MNHNY and CDR2 SVGAGI (reference sequence). CDR3 region: CASSQGQANTEAFF. DNA of the CDR3: TGTGCCAGCAGTCAGGGACAGGCGAACACTGAAGCTTTCTTT.

This clonotype has just a few counts. This chain joins TRBV5-1 and TRBJ1-5; 7 nucleotides match TRBD1. The V gene's germline CDR1 is SGHRS and CDR2 YFSETQ. The CDR3 has 15 amino acids. Germline trimming cut 0 bases from V and 6 bases from J; bases unmatched to any gene: 6. The CDR3 nucleotides are TGCGCCAGCAGCTTGGTAGGGGGCGAAGGTCAGCCCCAGCATTTT. It specifies CASSLVGGEGQPQHF.

This clonotype was found many times. The chain combines TRBV6-6 with TRBJ2-1; possibly TRBD2 for D (6 bases). Deletions cut 2 bases from V and 7 bases from J, with 18 bases between. The germline CDR1 and CDR2 sequences are MNHNY and SVGAGI (reference sequence). The CDR3 sequence is 16 residues long. This chain's CDR3 is CASSYTDTGLGNEQFF. CDR3 DNA sequence: TGTGCCAGCAGTTACACTGACACGGGACTCGGTAATGAGCAGTTCTTC.

There are a few counts of this clonotype. The rearrangement joins TRBV28 to TRBJ1-2, with 10 positions matching TRBD1. CDR3 length: 14 amino acids. V dropped 8 bases and J dropped 3; count of bases not matched to a gene: 6. Germline values: CDR1 MDHEN, CDR2 SYDVKM. The CDR3 DNA is TGTGCCAGCGGCGAGACAGGGGGCGACTATGGCTACACCTTC. Its protein is CASGETGGDYGYTF.

In this sample, this clonotype turned up many times. This chain links TRBV20-1 with TRBJ1-6; weak D call: TRBD1 (6 bases). The germline V gene has CDR1 DFQATT and CDR2 SNEGSKA (reference sequence). This CDR3 is 16 amino acids long. V lost 5 bases, J lost 7 bases, and 21 bases lay in between. CDR3: CSASLHQNRENSPLHF. The CDR3, as DNA: TGCAGTGCTTCCTTGCATCAAAACAGGGAGAATTCACCCCTCCACTTT.